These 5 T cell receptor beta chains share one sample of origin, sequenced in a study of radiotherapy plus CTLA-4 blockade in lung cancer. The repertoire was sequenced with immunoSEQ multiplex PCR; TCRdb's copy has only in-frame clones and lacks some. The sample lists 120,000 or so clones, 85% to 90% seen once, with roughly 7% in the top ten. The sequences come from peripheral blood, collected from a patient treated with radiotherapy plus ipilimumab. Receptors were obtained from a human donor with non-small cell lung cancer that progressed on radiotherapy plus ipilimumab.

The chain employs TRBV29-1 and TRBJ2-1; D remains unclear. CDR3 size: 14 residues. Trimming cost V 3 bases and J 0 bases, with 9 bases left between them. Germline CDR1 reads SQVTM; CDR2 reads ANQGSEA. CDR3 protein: CSVDTVSSYNEQFF. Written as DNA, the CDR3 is TGCAGCGTTGATACGGTTAGCTCCTACAATGAGCAGTTCTTC.

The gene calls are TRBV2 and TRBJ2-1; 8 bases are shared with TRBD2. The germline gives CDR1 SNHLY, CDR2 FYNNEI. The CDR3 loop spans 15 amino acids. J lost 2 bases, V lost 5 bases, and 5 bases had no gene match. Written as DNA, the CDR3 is TGTGCCAGCAGTAGAATGGGACTAGCCTACAATGAGCAGTTCTTC. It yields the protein CASSRMGLAYNEQFF.

The CDR3 coding sequence is TGTGCCAGCAGTGTACTAGCAAGGGAGACCCAGTACTTC. This translates into CASSVLARETQYF. This chain connects TRBV2 to TRBJ2-5; TRBD2 might be the D (6 bases). Germline values: CDR1 SNHLY, CDR2 FYNNEI. Trimming left V 4 bases short and J 5 bases short, with 11 bases between. The CDR3 sequence is 13 residues long.

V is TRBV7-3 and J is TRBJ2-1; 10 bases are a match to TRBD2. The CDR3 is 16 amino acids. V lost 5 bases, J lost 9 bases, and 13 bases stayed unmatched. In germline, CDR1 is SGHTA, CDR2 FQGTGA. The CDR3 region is CASSPKAGGGYSEQFF. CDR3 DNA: TGTGCCAGCAGCCCCAAAGCGGGAGGGGGTTATAGTGAGCAGTTCTTC.

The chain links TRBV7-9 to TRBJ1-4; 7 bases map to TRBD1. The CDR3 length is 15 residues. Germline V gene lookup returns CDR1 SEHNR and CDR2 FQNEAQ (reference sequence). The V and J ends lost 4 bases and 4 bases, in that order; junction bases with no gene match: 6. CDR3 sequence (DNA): TGTGCCAGCAGCTCCACCGGGACAGTTAATGAAAAACTGTTTTTT. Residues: CASSSTGTVNEKLFF.